The source of this T cell receptor (beta chain) is a study of response to subunit inactivated influenza vaccine. Points from the study as a whole: Each seasonal influenza vaccination, the authors suggested, recruits few new T cells.

Via MiXCR, TCRdb re-called the RT-PCR reads, giving one row per CDR3 protein. The data contain about 190,000 distinct CDR3 sequences, about an eighth of them seen just once; the ten biggest clones take up about a quarter. The CDR3 runs 13 residues. The germline gives CDR1 SEHNR, CDR2 FQNEAQ (reference sequence). V was trimmed by 7 bases and J by 5 bases, leaving 15 bases between them. In the case of this clonotype: Antigen: not known.

The source material was CD8+ T cells sorted from PBMCs, sampled about 5 days after vaccination. The V and J genes are TRBV7-9 and TRBJ2-7; D assignment may be TRBD1 or TRBD2 (5 bases each). The clonotype originates from a man aged 45-60 years who received an inactivated influenza vaccine. The CDR3: CASNPPGAHEQYF. The CDR3 coding sequence is TGTGCCAGCAACCCCCCCGGGGCCCACGAGCAGTACTTC. Full variable domain (rest looked up from reference TRBV7-9 and TRBJ2-7): DTGVSQNPRHKITKRGQNVTFRCDPISEHNRLYWYRQTLGQGPEFLTYFQNEAQLEKSRLLSDRFSAERPKGSFSTLEIQRTEQGDSAMYLCASNPPGAHEQYFGPGTRLTVT.